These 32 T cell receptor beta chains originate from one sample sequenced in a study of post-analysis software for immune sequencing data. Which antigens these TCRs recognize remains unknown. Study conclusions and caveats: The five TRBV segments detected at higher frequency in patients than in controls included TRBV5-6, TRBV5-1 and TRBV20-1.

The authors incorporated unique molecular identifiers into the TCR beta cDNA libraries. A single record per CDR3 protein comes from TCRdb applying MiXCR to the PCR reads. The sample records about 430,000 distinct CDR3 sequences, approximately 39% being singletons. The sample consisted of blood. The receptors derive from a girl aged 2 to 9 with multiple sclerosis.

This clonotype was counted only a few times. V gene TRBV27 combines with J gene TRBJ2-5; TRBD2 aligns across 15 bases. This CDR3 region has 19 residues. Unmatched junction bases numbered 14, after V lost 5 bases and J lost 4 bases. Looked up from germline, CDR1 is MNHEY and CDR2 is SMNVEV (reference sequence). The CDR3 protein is CASSPTRTSGRARGETQYF. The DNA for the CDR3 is TGTGCCAGCAGTCCAACCCGGACTAGCGGGAGGGCCAGGGGAGAGACCCAGTACTTC.

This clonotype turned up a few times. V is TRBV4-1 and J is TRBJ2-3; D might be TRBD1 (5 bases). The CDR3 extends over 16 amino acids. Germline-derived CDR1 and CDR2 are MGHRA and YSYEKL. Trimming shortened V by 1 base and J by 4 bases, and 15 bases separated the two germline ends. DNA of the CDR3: TGCGCCAGCAGCCAAGTCGGGCAGGGTACGGCAGATACGCAGTATTTT. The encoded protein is CASSQVGQGTADTQYF.

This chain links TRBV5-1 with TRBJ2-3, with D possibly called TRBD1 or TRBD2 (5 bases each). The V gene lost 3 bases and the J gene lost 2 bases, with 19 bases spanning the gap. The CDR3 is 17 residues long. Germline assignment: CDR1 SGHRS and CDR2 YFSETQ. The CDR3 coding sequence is TGCGCCAGCAGCTATGATTCCCAAACAGGACTCACAGATACGCAGTATTTT. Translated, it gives CASSYDSQTGLTDTQYF.

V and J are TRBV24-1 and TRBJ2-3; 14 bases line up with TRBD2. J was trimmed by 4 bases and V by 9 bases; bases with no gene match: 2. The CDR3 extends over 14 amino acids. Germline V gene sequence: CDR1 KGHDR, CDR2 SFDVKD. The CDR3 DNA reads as TGTGCCACCCAGACTAGCGGGAGGGCAGATACGCAGTATTTT. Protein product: CATQTSGRADTQYF.

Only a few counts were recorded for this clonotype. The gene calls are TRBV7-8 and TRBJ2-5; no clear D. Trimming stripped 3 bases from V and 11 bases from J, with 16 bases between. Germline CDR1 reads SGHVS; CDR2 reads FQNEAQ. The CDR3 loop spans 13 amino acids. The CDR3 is CASSFIHTARQYF. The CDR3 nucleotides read TGTGCCAGCAGCTTCATCCATACCGCACGACAGTACTTC.

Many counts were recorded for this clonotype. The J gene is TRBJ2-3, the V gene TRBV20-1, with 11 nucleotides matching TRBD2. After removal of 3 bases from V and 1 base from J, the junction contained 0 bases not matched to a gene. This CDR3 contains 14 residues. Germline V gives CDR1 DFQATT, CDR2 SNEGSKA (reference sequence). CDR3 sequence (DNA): TGCAGTGCTAGGGGACTAGCGGGCACAGATACGCAGTATTTT. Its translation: CSARGLAGTDTQYF.

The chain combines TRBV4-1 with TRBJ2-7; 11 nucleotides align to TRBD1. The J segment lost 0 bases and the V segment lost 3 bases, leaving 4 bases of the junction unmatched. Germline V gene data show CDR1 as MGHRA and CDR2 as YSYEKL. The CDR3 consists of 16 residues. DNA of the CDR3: TGCGCCAGCAGCCACTACGGGACAGGGGGCTCCTACGAGCAGTACTTC. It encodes CASSHYGTGGSYEQYF.

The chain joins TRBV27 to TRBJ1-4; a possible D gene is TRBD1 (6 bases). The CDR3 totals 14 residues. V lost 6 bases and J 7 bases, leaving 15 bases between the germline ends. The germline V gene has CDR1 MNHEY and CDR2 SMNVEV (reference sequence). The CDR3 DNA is TGTGCCAGCAGCAAGGACAGAAAAATTGAAAAACTGTTTTTT. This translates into CASSKDRKIEKLFF.

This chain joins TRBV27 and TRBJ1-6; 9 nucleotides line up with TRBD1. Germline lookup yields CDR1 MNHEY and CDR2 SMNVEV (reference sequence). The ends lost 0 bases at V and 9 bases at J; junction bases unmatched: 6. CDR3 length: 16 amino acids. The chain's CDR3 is CASSLSGTGFGSPLHF. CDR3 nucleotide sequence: TGTGCCAGCAGTTTATCCGGGACAGGGTTTGGTTCACCCCTCCACTTT.

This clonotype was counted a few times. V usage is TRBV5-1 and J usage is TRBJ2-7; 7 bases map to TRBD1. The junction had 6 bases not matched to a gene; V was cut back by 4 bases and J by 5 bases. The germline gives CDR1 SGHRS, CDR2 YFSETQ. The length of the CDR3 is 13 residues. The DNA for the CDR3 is TGCGCCAGCAGCGAGGGACAGTTTAACGAGCAGTACTTC. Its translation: CASSEGQFNEQYF. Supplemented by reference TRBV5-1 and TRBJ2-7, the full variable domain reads KAGVTQTPRYLIKTRGQQVTLSCSPISGHRSVSWYQQTPGQGLQFLFEYFSETQRNKGNFPGRFSGRQFSNSRSEMNVSTLELGDSALYLCASSEGQFNEQYFGPGTRLTVT.

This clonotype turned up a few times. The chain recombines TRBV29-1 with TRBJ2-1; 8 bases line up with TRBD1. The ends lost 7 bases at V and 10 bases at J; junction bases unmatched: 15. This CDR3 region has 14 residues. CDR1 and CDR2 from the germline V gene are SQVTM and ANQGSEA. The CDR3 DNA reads TGCAGCGCCAGGGGACAGGCCCTTGGGGCAGAGCAGTTCTTC. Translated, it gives CSARGQALGAEQFF.

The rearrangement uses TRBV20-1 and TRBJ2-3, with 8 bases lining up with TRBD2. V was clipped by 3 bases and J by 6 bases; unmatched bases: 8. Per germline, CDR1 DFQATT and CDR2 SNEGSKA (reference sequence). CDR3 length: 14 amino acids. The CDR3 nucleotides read TGCAGTGCTAGTCGAGCGGGAGTTCCCGATACGCAGTATTTT. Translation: CSASRAGVPDTQYF.

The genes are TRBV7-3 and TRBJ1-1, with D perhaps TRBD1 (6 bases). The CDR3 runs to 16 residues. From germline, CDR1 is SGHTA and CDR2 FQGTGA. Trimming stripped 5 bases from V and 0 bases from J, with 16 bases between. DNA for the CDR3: TGTGCCAGCAGCACTACAGGGACCCCAATGAACACTGAAGCTTTCTTT. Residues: CASSTTGTPMNTEAFF.

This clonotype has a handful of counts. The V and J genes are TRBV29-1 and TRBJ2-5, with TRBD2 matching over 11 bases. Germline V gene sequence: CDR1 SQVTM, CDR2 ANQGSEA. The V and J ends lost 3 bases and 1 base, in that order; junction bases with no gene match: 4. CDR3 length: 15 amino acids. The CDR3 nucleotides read TGCAGCGTTGAGGCTAGCGGGAGGTCCCAAGAGACCCAGTACTTC. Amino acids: CSVEASGRSQETQYF.

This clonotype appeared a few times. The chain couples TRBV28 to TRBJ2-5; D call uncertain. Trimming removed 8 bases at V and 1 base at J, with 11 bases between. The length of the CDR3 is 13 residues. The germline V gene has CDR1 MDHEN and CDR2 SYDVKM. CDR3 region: CASSVRFQETQYF. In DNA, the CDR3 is TGTGCCAGCTCCGTGCGGTTCCAAGAGACCCAGTACTTC.

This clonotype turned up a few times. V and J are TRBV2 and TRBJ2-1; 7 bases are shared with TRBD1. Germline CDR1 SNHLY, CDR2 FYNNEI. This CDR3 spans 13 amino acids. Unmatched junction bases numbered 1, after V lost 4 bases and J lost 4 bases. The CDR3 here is CASSGDSYNEQFF. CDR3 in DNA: TGTGCCAGCAGTGGGGACAGTTACAATGAGCAGTTCTTC.

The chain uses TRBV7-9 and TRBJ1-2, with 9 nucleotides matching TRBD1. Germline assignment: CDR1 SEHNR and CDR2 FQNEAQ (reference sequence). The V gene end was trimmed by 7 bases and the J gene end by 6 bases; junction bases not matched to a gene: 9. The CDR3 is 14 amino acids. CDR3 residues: CASTKVDRGHGYTF. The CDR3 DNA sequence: TGTGCCAGCACCAAGGTGGACAGGGGCCATGGCTACACCTTC.

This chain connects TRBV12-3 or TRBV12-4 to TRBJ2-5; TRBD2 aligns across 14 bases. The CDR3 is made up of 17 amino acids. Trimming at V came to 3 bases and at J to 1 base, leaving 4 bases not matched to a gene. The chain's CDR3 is CASSFYGTSGGQETQYF. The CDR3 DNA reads TGTGCCAGCAGTTTTTATGGGACTAGCGGGGGCCAAGAGACCCAGTACTTC.

CDR3 nucleotides: TGTGCCAGCAGTTACAGTGGCAGGCTCCCTTCCTACGAGCAGTACTTC. It is translated as CASSYSGRLPSYEQYF. The chain combines TRBV6-2 or TRBV6-3 with TRBJ2-7; D gene uncertain. Trimming pared 2 bases from V and 1 base from J, leaving 15 bases between. In germline, CDR1 is MNHEY, CDR2 SVGEGT. CDR3 length: 16 residues.

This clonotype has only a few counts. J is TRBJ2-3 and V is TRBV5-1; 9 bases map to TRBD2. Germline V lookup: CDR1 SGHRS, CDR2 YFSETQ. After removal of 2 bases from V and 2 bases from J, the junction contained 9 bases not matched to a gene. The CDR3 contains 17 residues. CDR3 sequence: CASSFSSGTFDTDTQYF. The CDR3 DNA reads TGCGCCAGCAGCTTCTCTAGCGGGACATTCGACACAGATACGCAGTATTTT.

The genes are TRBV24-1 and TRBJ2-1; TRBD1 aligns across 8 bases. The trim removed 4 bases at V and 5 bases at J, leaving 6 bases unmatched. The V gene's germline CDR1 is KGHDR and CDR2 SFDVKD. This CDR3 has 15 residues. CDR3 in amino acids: CATSESGGANNEQFF. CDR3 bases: TGTGCCACCAGTGAGTCAGGGGGCGCGAACAATGAGCAGTTCTTC.

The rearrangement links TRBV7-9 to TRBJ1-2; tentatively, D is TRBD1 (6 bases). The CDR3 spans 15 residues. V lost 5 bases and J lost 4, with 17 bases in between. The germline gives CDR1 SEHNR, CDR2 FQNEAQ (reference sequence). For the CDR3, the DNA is TGTGCCAGCAGCCCAAGGACAGTGCTTGGCTATGGCTACACCTTC. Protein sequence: CASSPRTVLGYGYTF.

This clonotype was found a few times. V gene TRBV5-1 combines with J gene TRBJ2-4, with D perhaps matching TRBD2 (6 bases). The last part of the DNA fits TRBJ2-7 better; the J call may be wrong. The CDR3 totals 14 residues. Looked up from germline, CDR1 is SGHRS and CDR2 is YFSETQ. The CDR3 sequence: CASSLRETIDEQYF. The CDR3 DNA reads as TGCGCCAGCAGCTTGCGGGAGACTATCGACGAGCAGTACTTC.

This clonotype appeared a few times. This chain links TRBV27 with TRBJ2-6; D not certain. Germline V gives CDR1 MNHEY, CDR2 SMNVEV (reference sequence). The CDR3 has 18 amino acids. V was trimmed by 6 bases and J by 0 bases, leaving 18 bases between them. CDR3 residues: CASSPVPFFSSGANVLTF. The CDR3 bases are TGTGCCAGCAGCCCCGTCCCATTCTTCAGCTCTGGGGCCAACGTCCTGACTTTC. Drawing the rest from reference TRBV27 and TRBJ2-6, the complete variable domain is EAQVTQNPRYLITVTGKKLTVTCSQNMNHEYMSWYRQDPGLGLRQIYYSMNVEVTDKGDVPEGYKVSRKEKRNFPLILESPSPNQTSLYFCASSPVPFFSSGANVLTFGAGSRLTVL.

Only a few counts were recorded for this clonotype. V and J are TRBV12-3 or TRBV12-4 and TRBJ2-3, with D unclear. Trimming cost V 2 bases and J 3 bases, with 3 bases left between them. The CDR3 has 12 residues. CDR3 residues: CASSLWTDTQYF. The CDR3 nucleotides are TGTGCCAGCAGTTTATGGACAGATACGCAGTATTTT.

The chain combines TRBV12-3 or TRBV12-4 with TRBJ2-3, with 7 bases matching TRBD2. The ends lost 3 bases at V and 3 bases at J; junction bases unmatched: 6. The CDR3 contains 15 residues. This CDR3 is CASSFGGSRTDTQYF. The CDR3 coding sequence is TGTGCCAGCAGTTTCGGGGGGAGTAGGACAGATACGCAGTATTTT.

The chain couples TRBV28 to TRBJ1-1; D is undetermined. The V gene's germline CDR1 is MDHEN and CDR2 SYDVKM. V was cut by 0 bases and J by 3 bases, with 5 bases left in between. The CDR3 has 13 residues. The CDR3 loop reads CASSLWQDTEAFF. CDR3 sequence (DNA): TGTGCCAGCAGTTTATGGCAAGACACTGAAGCTTTCTTT.

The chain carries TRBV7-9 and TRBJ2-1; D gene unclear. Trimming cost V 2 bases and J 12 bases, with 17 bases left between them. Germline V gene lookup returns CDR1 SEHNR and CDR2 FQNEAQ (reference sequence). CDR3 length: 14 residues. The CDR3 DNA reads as TGTGCCAGCAGCTTAACGGGCCCTCCGTTGGGGCAGTTCTTC. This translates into CASSLTGPPLGQFF.

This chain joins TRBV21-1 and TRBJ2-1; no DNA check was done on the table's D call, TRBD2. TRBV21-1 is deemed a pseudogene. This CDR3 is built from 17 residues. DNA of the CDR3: TGTGCCAGCAGCACCCGTGGAGCAATGAGGGTTAGCAATGAGCAGTTCTTC. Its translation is CASSTRGAMRVSNEQFF.

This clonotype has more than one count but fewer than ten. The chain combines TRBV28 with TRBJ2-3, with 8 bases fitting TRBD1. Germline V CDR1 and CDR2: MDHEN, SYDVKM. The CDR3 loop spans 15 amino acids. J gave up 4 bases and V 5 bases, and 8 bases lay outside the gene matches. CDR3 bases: TGTGCCAGCAGTACCCAGGGGGCACGCGCAGATACGCAGTATTTT. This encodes CASSTQGARADTQYF. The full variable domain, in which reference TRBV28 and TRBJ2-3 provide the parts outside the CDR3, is DVKVTQSSRYLVKRTGEKVFLECVQDMDHENMFWYRQDPGLGLRLIYFSYDVKMKEKGDIPEGYSVSREKKERFSLILESASTNQTSMYLCASSTQGARADTQYFGPGTRLTVL.

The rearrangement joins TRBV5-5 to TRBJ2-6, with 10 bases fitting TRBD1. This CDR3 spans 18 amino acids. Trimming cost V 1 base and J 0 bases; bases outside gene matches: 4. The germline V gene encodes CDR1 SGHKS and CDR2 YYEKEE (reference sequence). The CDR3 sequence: CASSLYRTGGSGANVLTF. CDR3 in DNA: TGTGCCAGCAGCTTGTACAGGACAGGGGGCTCTGGGGCCAACGTCCTGACTTTC.

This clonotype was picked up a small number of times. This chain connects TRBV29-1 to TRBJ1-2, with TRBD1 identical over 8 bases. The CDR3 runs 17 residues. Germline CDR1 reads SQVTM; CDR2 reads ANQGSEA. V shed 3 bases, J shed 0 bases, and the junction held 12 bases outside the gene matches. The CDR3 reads CSVDNMVGQDSNYGYTF. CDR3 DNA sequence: TGCAGCGTTGACAATATGGTGGGACAGGATTCTAACTATGGCTACACCTTC. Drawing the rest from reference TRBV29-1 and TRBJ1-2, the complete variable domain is SAVISQKPSRDICQRGTSLTIQCQVDSQVTMMFWYRQQPGQSLTLIATANQGSEATYESGFVIDKFPISRPNLTFSTLTVSNMSPEDSSIYLCSVDNMVGQDSNYGYTFGSGTRLTVV.